Sequencing of this TCR beta chain was carried out in a study of identical twins. After template switching added a universal primer site, the resulting cDNA carried unique molecular identifiers. TCRdb reprocessed the 5' RACE reads via MiXCR and lists one record per CDR3 protein. The repertoire includes around 490,000 distinct CDR3 sequences, 13% to 15% of them detected once, and approximately 0.98% sits in the top ten. The CDR3 is 14 residues long. V dropped 2 bases and J dropped 0 bases, with 8 bases sitting between them. A note on this clonotype: No antigen is known for it.

All donors were healthy Caucasians. Study results and limitations: For monozygotic twins, models underestimated out-of-frame TCR alpha sharing.

This same sample was also taken into another study, of yellow fever vaccine responses in identical twins.

Material for sequencing was CD4+ T cells sorted from blood. The sequence derives from a woman younger than 30 in good health. The V and J genes are TRBV12-3 or TRBV12-4 and TRBJ2-7, with D uncertain. CDR3 in DNA: TGTGCCAGCAGTTTACACAGAAGCTCCTACGAGCAGTACTTC. Protein: CASSLHRSSYEQYF.